Shown below are 27 T cell receptor beta chains from a single sample sequenced in a study of blood T cell repertoires in COVID-19. TCRdb's copy holds only in-frame clones and misses some; the assay was immunoSEQ multiplex PCR. This sample has approximately 300,000 clones, with 80% to 90% found just once. Sequencing was done on a sample of PBMCs or T cells enriched from blood (not recorded which). These receptors came from a woman between 25 and 40 years old who had recovered from COVID-19.

As concerns this clone: The same CDR3 also results from other DNA sequences found in this sample. The chain recombines TRBV11-2 with TRBJ1-2, with TRBD1 matching 9 bases. CDR3 length: 15 amino acids. Trimming took 5 bases from V and 1 from J; bases not matched to a gene: 5. Germline assignment: CDR1 SGHAT and CDR2 FQNNGV. The CDR3 sequence: CASSPRTGVNYGYTF. CDR3 nucleotides: TGTGCCAGCAGCCCTCGGACAGGGGTTAACTATGGCTACACCTTC.

This chain connects TRBV25-1 to TRBJ1-3; D is uncertain. Between the trimmed V and J ends, which lost 7 bases and 0 bases, there was a span of 10 bases. Per the germline V gene, CDR1 is MGHDK and CDR2 is SYGVNS. This CDR3 contains 14 residues. CDR3 sequence: CASKGDYSGNTIYF. CDR3 nucleotides: TGTGCCAGCAAGGGTGACTACTCTGGAAACACCATATATTTT.

The V gene is TRBV18, the J gene TRBJ1-1; no firm D call. The CDR3 runs 14 residues. Germline V gene sequence: CDR1 KGHSH, CDR2 LQKENI. The V and J ends lost 2 bases and 1 base respectively, with 8 bases between them. The CDR3 DNA reads TGTGCCAGCTCACCATCAGTCACGAACACTGAAGCTTTCTTT. Its translation is CASSPSVTNTEAFF.

This sequence joins TRBV6-1 and TRBJ2-5; D not certain. Germline loops: CDR1 MNHNS, CDR2 SASEGT. V shed 2 bases and J shed 0 bases, with 7 bases lying between them. This CDR3 region has 14 residues. The CDR3 is CASSELGYQETQYF. CDR3 in DNA: TGTGCCAGCAGTGAACTTGGCTACCAAGAGACCCAGTACTTC.

V gene TRBV5-1 combines with J gene TRBJ1-5; possible D gene TRBD1, 6 bases. There are 15 residues in the CDR3. V lost 0 bases, J lost 10 bases, and 17 bases lay in between. Germline assignment: CDR1 SGHRS and CDR2 YFSETQ. The CDR3 nucleotides are TGCGCCAGCAGCTTGGGGACAGACACCGCTTATCCCCAGCATTTT. Protein sequence: CASSLGTDTAYPQHF. Full variable domain (rest looked up from reference TRBV5-1 and TRBJ1-5): KAGVTQTPRYLIKTRGQQVTLSCSPISGHRSVSWYQQTPGQGLQFLFEYFSETQRNKGNFPGRFSGRQFSNSRSEMNVSTLELGDSALYLCASSLGTDTAYPQHFGDGTRLSIL.

V and J are TRBV5-1 and TRBJ1-1, with D perhaps matching TRBD1 (5 bases). Germline V gene lookup returns CDR1 SGHRS and CDR2 YFSETQ. Trimming stripped 5 bases from V and 5 bases from J, with 19 bases between. The CDR3 has 15 residues. CDR3 protein: CASSFGGGRGTEAFF. In DNA form, the CDR3 reads TGCGCCAGCAGTTTCGGTGGGGGGAGAGGAACTGAAGCTTTCTTT.

V is TRBV10-1 and J is TRBJ2-1; no clear D gene. The germline CDR1 and CDR2 sequences are WNHNN and SYGVQD (reference sequence). This CDR3 region has 14 residues. V lost 5 bases and J 0 bases, leaving 8 bases between the germline ends. The CDR3 reads CASSSADSYNEQFF. The DNA of the CDR3 is TGCGCCAGCAGTAGTGCGGACTCCTACAATGAGCAGTTCTTC.

The V call is TRBV19, the J call TRBJ2-5, with 11 bases matching TRBD2. From germline, CDR1 is LNHDA and CDR2 SQIVND (reference sequence). V shed 5 bases and J 4 bases; nucleotides not matched to a gene: 9. The CDR3 loop spans 16 amino acids. DNA for the CDR3: TGTGCCAGTAGTCCAACTAGCGGGGGATTGGGAGAGACCCAGTACTTC. Residues: CASSPTSGGLGETQYF.

V is TRBV10-3 and J is TRBJ2-5; 7 bases match TRBD2. Germline CDR1 and CDR2: ENHRY and SYGVKD. The CDR3 is made up of 14 amino acids. Germline trimming cut 7 bases from V and 5 bases from J; bases unmatched to any gene: 10. CDR3 DNA: TGTGCCATCAATAATCTGGGAGGGGAGGAGACCCAGTACTTC. This codes for CAINNLGGEETQYF.

The CDR3 loop is CASSIEGAVAMNTEAFF. CDR3 DNA: TGTGCCAGTAGTATAGAGGGAGCAGTGGCCATGAACACTGAAGCTTTCTTT. The gene calls are TRBV19 and TRBJ1-1, with D unclear. The CDR3 totals 17 residues. Germline CDR1 LNHDA, CDR2 SQIVND (reference sequence). Between the trimmed V and J ends, which lost 0 bases and 0 bases, there was a span of 14 bases.

The chain carries TRBV18 and TRBJ2-1; unclear D gene. The CDR3 spans 12 residues. The ends were cut back, 3 bases at V and 6 bases at J, with 6 bases in the middle. Germline values: CDR1 KGHSH, CDR2 LQKENI. The CDR3 nucleotides are TGTGCCAGCTCACCTGTGGCCAATGAGCAGTTCTTC. Translation: CASSPVANEQFF.

The rearrangement links TRBV3-1 (or the pseudogene TRBV3-2) to TRBJ1-4, with D hard to call. Germline-derived CDR1 and CDR2 are LGHDT and YNNKEL (reference sequence). The CDR3 runs 12 residues. Trimming shortened V by 9 bases and J by 8 bases, and 13 bases separated the two germline ends. CDR3 nucleotide sequence: TGTGCCAGTGGTGTGGGGAGGGAAAAACTGTTTTTT. This translates into CASGVGREKLFF.

The chain links TRBV11-2 to TRBJ1-3; maybe TRBD1 (5 bases). V was cut by 1 base and J by 3 bases, with 16 bases left in between. This CDR3 comprises 17 residues. Germline V lookup: CDR1 SGHAT, CDR2 FQNNGV. This CDR3 is CASSLVRRAPVGNTIYF. CDR3 nucleotide sequence: TGTGCCAGCAGCTTAGTTCGCAGGGCCCCCGTTGGAAACACCATATATTTT.

The rearrangement joins TRBV28 to TRBJ2-7; 9 nucleotides match TRBD1. The germline gives CDR1 MDHEN, CDR2 SYDVKM. The J segment lost 2 bases and the V segment lost 8 bases, leaving 10 bases of the junction unmatched. This CDR3 is 15 amino acids long. The CDR3 is CASLNQGQGAYEQYF. CDR3 DNA: TGTGCCAGCCTAAACCAGGGACAGGGAGCCTACGAGCAGTACTTC. Based on the CDR3 plus reference TRBV28 and TRBJ2-7, the full variable domain is DVKVTQSSRYLVKRTGEKVFLECVQDMDHENMFWYRQDPGLGLRLIYFSYDVKMKEKGDIPEGYSVSREKKERFSLILESASTNQTSMYLCASLNQGQGAYEQYFGPGTRLTVT.

With regard to this clone: The sample has other DNA sequences that encode this CDR3 too. This chain joins TRBV28 and TRBJ1-3; possible D gene TRBD1, 6 bases. The CDR3 runs 14 residues. Germline CDR1 is MDHEN and CDR2 is SYDVKM. Trimming took off 5 bases at V and 4 bases at J, with 12 bases between the two ends. The CDR3 protein is CASSPGTPGNTIYF. Here the CDR3 DNA reads TGTGCCAGCAGTCCAGGGACACCGGGAAACACCATATATTTT.

There are a few counts of this clone. The CDR3 reads CASSLGLLQGNTEAFF. CDR3 in DNA: TGCGCCAGCAGCTTGGGACTGCTCCAGGGGAACACTGAAGCTTTCTTT. The rearrangement links TRBV5-1 to TRBJ1-1, with D possibly TRBD1 on 5 matching bases. The germline V gene encodes CDR1 SGHRS and CDR2 YFSETQ. This CDR3 contains 16 residues. V lost 0 bases to trimming and J lost 1 base, with 13 bases between them.

This chain uses TRBV19 with TRBJ1-6, with D perhaps TRBD1 (5 bases). The length of the CDR3 is 15 residues. V was pared by 6 bases and J by 7 bases, with 16 bases between. Germline V gene lookup returns CDR1 LNHDA and CDR2 SQIVND (reference sequence). In DNA form, the CDR3 reads TGTGCCAGTAGCCTCTCGGGGGGTTGGAATTCACCCCTCCACTTT. Amino acid sequence: CASSLSGGWNSPLHF.

CDR3 amino acids: CATSTGDRNYEQYF. In DNA, the CDR3 is TGTGCCACCAGCACCGGGGACAGGAATTACGAGCAGTACTTC. The rearrangement links TRBV15 to TRBJ2-7; 8 positions agree with TRBD1. The CDR3 runs 14 residues. Germline V lookup: CDR1 LNHNV, CDR2 YYDKDF (reference sequence). V lost 4 bases, J lost 4 bases, and 6 bases stayed unmatched.

The chain employs TRBV7-6 and TRBJ1-1; D is uncertain. CDR1 and CDR2 from the germline V gene are SGHVS and FNYEAQ. Trimming left V 5 bases short and J 4 bases short, with 14 bases between. This CDR3 has 14 amino acids. The CDR3 DNA reads TGTGCCAGCAGCCGAGCTACGGGAGTCACTGAAGCTTTCTTT. Translating it yields CASSRATGVTEAFF.

The chain carries TRBV5-1 and TRBJ1-6; tentative D call: TRBD1 (6 bases). V shed 3 bases and J shed 7 bases, with 14 bases lying between them. The CDR3 sequence is 15 residues long. Germline assignment: CDR1 SGHRS and CDR2 YFSETQ. The chain's CDR3 is CASSSQQGTNSPLHF. The CDR3 nucleotides read TGCGCCAGCAGCTCCCAACAGGGCACCAATTCACCCCTCCACTTT. The full variable domain, with the rest looked up from reference TRBV5-1 and TRBJ1-6, is KAGVTQTPRYLIKTRGQQVTLSCSPISGHRSVSWYQQTPGQGLQFLFEYFSETQRNKGNFPGRFSGRQFSNSRSEMNVSTLELGDSALYLCASSSQQGTNSPLHFGNGTRLTVT.

The J gene is TRBJ1-4, the V gene TRBV11-2, with 8 bases matching TRBD1. CDR1 and CDR2 (germline): SGHAT, FQNNGV. CDR3 length: 16 amino acids. Trimming took 5 bases from V and 13 from J; bases not matched to a gene: 18. CDR3 loop: CASSPGRDRTTLGLFF. The CDR3 nucleotides are TGTGCCAGCAGCCCTGGAAGGGACAGGACGACCTTAGGACTGTTTTTT.

This rearrangement joins TRBV5-4 to TRBJ1-1; unclear D gene. The germline CDR1 and CDR2 sequences are SGHNT and YYREEE (reference sequence). Between the trimmed V and J ends, which lost 1 base and 0 bases, there was a span of 13 bases. This CDR3 comprises 16 residues. CDR3: CASSLLQNTLNTEAFF. The CDR3 nucleotides are TGTGCCAGCAGCTTGCTGCAGAACACGTTGAACACTGAAGCTTTCTTT.

This clone has a single count. The V gene is TRBV29-1, the J gene TRBJ2-7; 11 nucleotides agree with TRBD1. V shed 3 bases and J 4 bases; nucleotides not matched to a gene: 8. The CDR3 is 15 residues long. CDR1 SQVTM and CDR2 ANQGSEA come from the germline V gene. CDR3 sequence (DNA): TGCAGCGTTGAGGGTGTCGGGACAGGGGGTTACGAGCAGTACTTC. Encoded protein: CSVEGVGTGGYEQYF.

The rearrangement joins TRBV7-9 to TRBJ2-7; tentatively, D is TRBD2 (5 bases). The CDR3 loop spans 12 amino acids. V lost 5 bases and J 7 bases, leaving 12 bases between the germline ends. CDR1 and CDR2 (germline): SEHNR, FQNEAQ (reference sequence). The CDR3 DNA sequence: TGTGCCAGCAGCCCAGACTCGGGGGAGCAGTACTTC. It encodes CASSPDSGEQYF.

This clone was detected only once. The V call is TRBV5-8, the J call TRBJ1-1, with TRBD1 matching 8 bases. The ends lost 3 bases at V and 1 base at J; junction bases unmatched: 2. This CDR3 is built from 14 residues. Germline CDR1 reads SGHTS; CDR2 reads YDEGEE. This chain's CDR3 is CASSSDRENTEAFF. The CDR3 DNA reads TGTGCCAGCAGCTCGGACAGGGAGAACACTGAAGCTTTCTTT.

This clone was observed a single time. The V gene is TRBV7-2, the J gene TRBJ1-4; 7 bases line up with TRBD1. Germline lookup yields CDR1 SGHTA and CDR2 FQGNSA. The CDR3 is 16 residues long. Trimming at V came to 2 bases and at J to 7 bases, leaving 10 bases not matched to a gene. The CDR3, as DNA: TGTGCCAGCAGCTTACGGGCACAGGGGATTAGTGAAAAACTGTTTTTT. Translation: CASSLRAQGISEKLFF.

The chain carries TRBV4-1 and TRBJ1-3; possibly TRBD1 for D (5 bases). Germline CDR1 and CDR2: MGHRA and YSYEKL. Trimming removed 2 bases at V and 5 bases at J, with 10 bases between. This CDR3 region has 14 residues. CDR3 amino acids: CASSQQQGRNTIYF. CDR3 bases: TGCGCCAGCAGCCAACAGCAGGGTCGAAACACCATATATTTT.